This TCR beta chain was observed in a study of T cells in Graves' hyperthyroidism and ophthalmopathy (dated by TCRdb to about 2019). Turning to the overall study: Peripheral blood samples were taken at the time of initial diagnosis, prior to any treatment. In more than 5 Graves' hyperthyroidism patients, the study also compared T-cell repertoires from thyroid tissue with T-cell repertoires from blood. Prospective prediction of ophthalmopathy was tested in an independent validation cohort of some 20 hyperthyroidism patients and 15 to 17 patients who later progressed to ophthalmopathy. The roughly 100 discovery patients were randomly divided into training and test sets at a 7:3 ratio. The paper reports TCR Vbeta CDR3 sequencing of approximately 130 peripheral blood samples: 40 or so ophthalmopathy, over 70 hyperthyroidism and 17 progressor patients. Following sampling, methimazole starting at 30 mg daily was given to hyperthyroidism patients, and high-dose intravenous methylprednisolone was given to ophthalmopathy patients. A discovery cohort of roughly 96 patients, about 40 with Graves' ophthalmopathy and under 60 with stable Graves' hyperthyroidism, was used to find distinguishing TCR V-J signatures. Study-wide findings and limitations: A 13 V-J signature model separated ophthalmopathy from stable hyperthyroidism, with approximately 87% sensitivity and about 81% specificity in cross-validation and 80%/75% in testing. In validation, progression to ophthalmopathy was predicted by the model with 65% to 71% sensitivity and around 75% specificity, a median of approximately 6.5 months before onset. Sample size was not statistically predetermined, and blinding of investigators to group allocation was not performed. Most expanded thyroid clonotypes (frequency above 0.001) were also detected in blood, suggesting blood repertoires may reflect thyroid immune responses.

Amplification of TCR beta CDR3 regions was carried out from RNA transcripts. The TCR CDR3 was subjected to a first round of RT-PCR using the HTBI primer set and the Qiagen OneStep RT-PCR kit. The libraries were constructed in a second round of multiplex PCR and then size-selected and purified. Libraries were sequenced paired-end with 100 bp reads on an Illumina HiSeq2000. Turning to the authors' computational methods: SOAPnuke was used to process the raw data, with reads discarded if the reads contained adapters or uncalled bases, had a mean Phred below 15, or lacked an exact constant-primer or identifier match. COPE v1.2.5 was used to merge the high-quality paired reads, and each unique nucleotide sequence was defined as a clonotype. Clonotypes were aligned to IMGT TRBV, TRBD and TRBJ reference segments using MiTCR v1.1. The analysis was restricted to V-J combinations with a frequency above 0.0001, which together covered roughly 99% of the repertoires. The TCS score was defined as the ratio of F50 (clonal expansion) to E x V (chaos), calculated using BLOSUM62-based TCRdist between CDR3 peptides within each V-J. Welch's t-statistics and random forest reduced fewer than 550 V-J features to roughly 13, which were used in a naive Bayes classifier (R e1071). Through fastp at Q25 and MiXCR, TCRdb rebuilt clones from the public reads, retaining in-frame beta chains. Entries are consolidated by CDR3 protein sequence, retaining the most common genes and DNA. TCRdb, not the original authors, processed these V and J calls. This sample lists about 590,000 distinct CDR3 sequences; approximately 15% were detected once. In total, the top ten clones hold approximately 7.4% of the sample.

The CDR3, cysteine through phenylalanine, is 13 amino acids long. Just the 39-base CDR3 DNA is kept, in frame starting at base 1. Trimming at the junction amounts to 5 bases on V and 3 bases on J, and the germline ends lie 10 bases apart. In the germline V gene, CDR1 corresponds to KGHSH and CDR2 to LQKENI. Stable Graves' hyperthyroidism was defined as no progression to ophthalmopathy during 18 months of follow-up. The hyperthyroidism patients were between 18 and 65 years old and newly diagnosed, with a disease duration of less than 2 months. Exclusion was applied to patients with uncontrolled infections, other autoimmune diseases, pregnancy or lactation. Clinical symptoms, serum thyroxine and TRAb, thyroid ultrasound, and orbital computed tomography formed the basis for the diagnoses. PBMCs were separated from roughly 9.6 ml of fresh peripheral blood using Ficoll-Paque density gradient centrifugation. Total RNA was extracted with Trizol reagent, and quality was checked on an Agilent 2100 Bioanalyzer.

Details on this clonotype: The antigen it recognizes is unknown. No base-level quality is on record; no much larger clone is a single base apart.

This clonotype was obtained from a woman between 25 and 40 years old with Graves' hyperthyroidism. This chain is built from TRBV18 and TRBJ1-1, with the D segment identity uncertain. What was sequenced was blood. The DNA sequence is given as TGTGCCAGCTCATCTGACCGTGACACTGAAGCTTTCTTT. Translated, it gives CASSSDRDTEAFF.